These T cell receptor beta chains were read from a single sample in a study of blood T cells in healthy people across ages. From the 5' RACE reads, TCRdb called clonotypes with MiXCR, one entry per CDR3 protein. The sample records hundreds of thousands of distinct CDR3 sequences, roughly 25% being singletons. This same sample was also taken into another study, of T cells of mothers and their children.

The material sequenced was blood. The receptors come from a boy aged 5-17 years in good health. Both conserved end residues are part of each CDR3. D genes are given only for firm matches. Expanded clones get a size class; other rows say once, few or many, or leave the size out.

V	size	D	J	CDR3	DNA
TRBV10-2	.	.	TRBJ2-7	CASTEWDEQYF	TGCGCCAGCACCGAATGGGACGAGCAGTACTTC
TRBV28	many	.	TRBJ2-2	CASSETGELFF	TGTGCCAGCAGTGAGACCGGGGAGCTGTTTTTT
TRBV20-1	.	TRBD2	TRBJ2-1	CSAEASGGPLLYNEQFF	TGCAGTGCTGAGGCCAGCGGGGGGCCCCTCTTGTACAATGAGCAGTTCTTC
TRBV6-5	few	TRBD1	TRBJ1-2	CASSYTGVGVGYTF	TGTGCCAGCAGTTATACAGGGGTAGGGGTTGGCTACACCTTC
TRBV7-6	.	TRBD1	TRBJ2-6	CASSPQGVPGANVLTF	TGTGCCAGCAGCCCCCAGGGGGTTCCTGGGGCCAACGTCCTGACTTTC
TRBV12-3/TRBV12-4	.	TRBD1	TRBJ2-7	CASSFGTGNHEQYF	TGTGCCAGCAGTTTTGGGACAGGGAACCACGAGCAGTACTTC
TRBV10-3	few	TRBD1	TRBJ2-5	CAISESEDRGETQYF	TGTGCCATCAGTGAGTCGGAAGACAGGGGGGAGACCCAGTACTTC
TRBV27	.	TRBD2	TRBJ2-3	CASSLYPSGSTDTQYF	TGTGCCAGCAGTTTATACCCTAGCGGAAGCACAGATACGCAGTATTTT
TRBV20-1	.	TRBD1	TRBJ1-1	CSARDLPDRGKSGAFF	TGCAGTGCTAGAGATCTTCCGGACAGGGGAAAGTCAGGAGCTTTCTTT
TRBV7-9	.	.	TRBJ1-2	CASSSRGQGYTF	TGTGCCAGCAGCTCCCGGGGGCAGGGCTACACCTTC
TRBV12-3/TRBV12-4	once	.	TRBJ2-3	CASSAPSDYTDTQYF	TGTGCCAGCAGCGCCCCTAGCGACTACACAGATACGCAGTATTTT
TRBV24-1	.	TRBD2	TRBJ2-5	CATGAAGAVKETQYF	TGTGCCACCGGCGCAGCGGGGGCCGTAAAAGAGACCCAGTACTTC
TRBV4-2	.	TRBD1	TRBJ2-7	CASSQSHRGRYEQYF	TGTGCCAGCAGCCAGAGTCACAGGGGGCGCTACGAGCAGTACTTC
TRBV3-1	.	.	TRBJ2-7	CASSQDLLGLACLF	TGTGCCAGTAGCCAAGACCTCCTCGGGCTAGCTTGTCTCTTC
TRBV5-6	.	.	TRBJ1-6	CASSSMLLHSPLHF	TGTGCCAGCAGCTCGATGCTACTGCATTCACCCCTCCACTTT
TRBV19	.	.	TRBJ1-1	CASTPNRENTEAFF	TGTGCCAGTACCCCAAACAGGGAGAACACTGAAGCTTTCTTT
TRBV13	few	.	TRBJ1-1	CASSLGLGRTGMNTEAFF	TGTGCCAGCAGCTTAGGTCTTGGACGGACGGGAATGAACACTGAAGCTTTCTTT
TRBV20-1	.	.	TRBJ2-7	CSATEDLYEQYF	TGCAGTGCTACAGAGGACCTTTACGAGCAGTACTTC
TRBV5-1	.	TRBD2	TRBJ2-3	CASSLGLAGGRNTDTQYF	TGCGCCAGCAGCTTGGGACTAGCGGGGGGACGCAACACAGATACGCAGTATTTT
TRBV5-4	few	TRBD1	TRBJ2-1	CASSAGTGGGNEQFF	TGTGCCAGCAGCGCGGGGACAGGAGGGGGAAATGAGCAGTTCTTC
TRBV20-1	.	.	TRBJ2-1	CRARGESINEQFF	TGCAGGGCCAGGGGAGAATCAATAAATGAGCAGTTCTTC
TRBV5-1	.	.	TRBJ2-1	CATSREGYYNEQFF	TGCGCCACGAGTAGAGAGGGTTACTACAATGAGCAGTTCTTC
TRBV15	.	TRBD1	TRBJ2-2	CATSRDRANTGELFF	TGTGCCACCTCCCGGGACAGGGCGAACACCGGGGAGCTGTTTTTT
TRBV5-6	few	.	TRBJ2-1	CASSDVLRNEQFF	TGTGCCAGCAGCGATGTACTCAGGAATGAGCAGTTCTTC
TRBV18	few	.	TRBJ1-1	CASSPQGRDTEAFF	TGTGCCAGCTCACCCCAGGGGAGGGACACTGAAGCTTTCTTT
TRBV12-3/TRBV12-4	.	.	TRBJ2-2	CASREITGELFF	TGTGCCAGCAGGGAGATCACCGGGGAGCTGTTTTTT
TRBV12-3/TRBV12-4	many	.	TRBJ2-5	CASSPGGARETQYF	TGTGCCAGCAGTCCAGGGGGGGCCCGGGAGACCCAGTACTTC
TRBV25-1	few	TRBD2	TRBJ2-5	CASSAPGGAGETQYF	TGTGCCAGCAGTGCCCCGGGGGGGGCTGGGGAGACCCAGTACTTC
TRBV7-2	.	.	TRBJ2-3	CASTKPGWGQYF	TGTGCCAGCACCAAACCGGGCTGGGGGCAGTATTTT
TRBV2	few	TRBD1	TRBJ1-1	CASTNGQGVTEAFF	TGTGCCAGCACTAACGGACAGGGTGTCACTGAAGCTTTCTTT
TRBV7-6	few	.	TRBJ1-5	CASSLESGQPQHF	TGTGCCAGCAGCTTAGAATCAGGGCAGCCCCAGCATTTT
TRBV7-8	.	.	TRBJ2-1	CASSLGAMNGQGQFF	TGTGCCAGCAGCTTAGGGGCAATGAATGGCCAAGGGCAGTTCTTC
TRBV29-1	.	TRBD1	TRBJ1-4	CSVEDGTASVNEKLFF	TGCAGCGTTGAGGACGGGACAGCATCGGTTAATGAAAAACTGTTTTTT
TRBV2	.	.	TRBJ2-5	CVSSRDTIETQYF	TGTGTCAGCAGTCGGGACACCATAGAGACCCAGTACTTC
TRBV7-2	.	.	TRBJ2-3	CASSQRRAEVTDTQYF	TGTGCCAGCAGCCAGCGGCGGGCGGAGGTCACAGATACGCAGTATTTT
TRBV11-2	few	TRBD1	TRBJ2-7	CASSIEGADWDEQYF	TGTGCCAGCAGCATCGAGGGGGCGGATTGGGACGAGCAGTACTTC
TRBV29-1	.	.	TRBJ1-2	CSVNTNYGYTF	TGCAGCGTTAACACCAACTATGGCTACACCTTC
TRBV11-2	.	TRBD2	TRBJ2-7	CASSLGTSGNPYEQYF	TGTGCCAGCAGCTTAGGGACTAGCGGGAATCCCTACGAGCAGTACTTC
TRBV5-1	once	.	TRBJ1-1	CASSLVTWNTEAFF	TGCGCCAGCAGCTTGGTTACTTGGAACACTGAAGCTTTCTTT